This TCR beta chain was captured in a study of control samples from healthy donors and cancer patients. Method: immunoSEQ multiplex PCR; TCRdb's copy keeps in-frame clones and lacks some. The table records about 170,000 clones, 85% to 95% of them present only once. Germline CDR1 SGHKS, CDR2 YYEKEE (reference sequence). V was trimmed by 4 bases and J by 3 bases, leaving 17 bases between them. The CDR3 loop spans 16 amino acids. The chain carries TRBV5-5 and TRBJ2-1, with D perhaps matching TRBD1 (6 bases). This receptor was taken from a woman aged 55-75 years in good health. Sequenced: blood. CDR3 coding DNA: TGTGCCAGCAGCCCTCAAATTGGGGGCGGCTACAATGAGCAGTTCTTC. Its translation: CASSPQIGGGYNEQFF. The variable domain in full, with the rest retrieved from reference TRBV5-5 and TRBJ2-1, is DAGVTQSPTHLIKTRGQQVTLRCSPISGHKSVSWYQQVLGQGPQFIFQYYEKEERGRGNFPDRFSARQFPNYSSELNVNALLLGDSALYLCASSPQIGGGYNEQFFGPGTRLTVL.